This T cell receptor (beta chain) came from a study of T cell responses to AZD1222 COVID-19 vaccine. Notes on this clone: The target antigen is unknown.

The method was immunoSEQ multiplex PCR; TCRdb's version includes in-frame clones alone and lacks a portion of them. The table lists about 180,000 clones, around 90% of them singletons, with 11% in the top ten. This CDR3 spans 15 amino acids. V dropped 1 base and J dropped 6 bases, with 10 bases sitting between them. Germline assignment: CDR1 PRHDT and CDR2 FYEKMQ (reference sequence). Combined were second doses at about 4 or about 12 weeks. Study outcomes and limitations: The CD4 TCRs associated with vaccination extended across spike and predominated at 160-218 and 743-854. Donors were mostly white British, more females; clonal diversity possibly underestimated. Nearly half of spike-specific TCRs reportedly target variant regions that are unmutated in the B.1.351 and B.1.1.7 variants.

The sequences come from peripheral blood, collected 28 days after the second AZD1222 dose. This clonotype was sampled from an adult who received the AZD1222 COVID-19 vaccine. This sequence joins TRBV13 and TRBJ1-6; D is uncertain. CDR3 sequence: CASSLDEHTNSPLHF. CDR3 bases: TGTGCCAGCAGCTTAGATGAACACACTAATTCACCCCTCCACTTT.